The subject of this entry is one T cell receptor (beta chain). The antigen is undetermined. The data are from a study of radiation and T cells in renal cell carcinoma. Study-wide results and caveats: From baseline, blood top tumor clonotypes peaked at 2 weeks post-radiation.

Time point given: blood 4 weeks post-SBRT, at nephrectomy. As for treatment: 15 Gy SBRT to primary tumor, nephrectomy 4 weeks later. Nephrectomy followed 15 Gy stereotactic body radiation by 4 weeks. After SBRT, blood was collected at 2 and 4 weeks, plus baseline. Generated by immunoSEQ multiplex PCR, the TCRdb table keeps only in-frame clones and is missing some. There are 80,000 or so clones in the sample; about 89% occur only once, and about 5.8% lies in the top ten. V lost 4 bases, J lost 3 bases, and 12 bases stayed unmatched. The CDR3 spans 17 residues. Germline values: CDR1 SGHAT, CDR2 FQDESV (reference sequence).

The chain links TRBV11-1 to TRBJ2-1, with 7 nucleotides matching TRBD1. The sample here was blood, taken from a patient whose treatment included radiotherapy and nephrectomy. This receptor was identified in a woman in her seventies with renal cell carcinoma. The CDR3 loop reads CASSSQSPGQRYNEQFF. For the CDR3, the DNA is TGTGCCAGCAGCTCGCAGTCCCCGGGACAGCGCTACAATGAGCAGTTCTTC.